This entry features one TCR beta chain sequence. Antigen unknown. The naive CD8 libraries originated from between 20,000 and 1,000,000 sorted cells and drew on 10%, 30% or 50% RNA. Listed TCR primers and previously described methods were used for bulk TCR libraries. TCRdb ran MiXCR on the PCR reads and lists one entry per CDR3 protein. The sample has 300,000 to 400,000 distinct CDR3 sequences, roughly a quarter seen once. This record belongs to a study of molecular identifiers for immune sequencing clone quantification. Study-level results: Among around 1 million naive cells, as was reported, spiked Jurkat TCR RNA from one cell was detectable.

Per germline, CDR1 PRHDT and CDR2 FYEKMQ (reference sequence). The CDR3 sequence is 15 residues long. Trimming took 4 bases from V and 3 from J; bases not matched to a gene: 5. Sequencing input: naive CD8+ T cells from blood, with Jurkat cell RNA spiked in. Indicated subset: FACS-sorted CD8+CD4-CCR7+CD45RA+ naive T cells. The TCR was taken from a human donor in good health. Some libraries in this study had Jurkat cell RNA spiked in. The rearrangement uses TRBV13 and TRBJ2-7; 11 bases fit TRBD2. CDR3 protein: CASSSTSGGFYEQYF. In DNA form, the CDR3 reads TGTGCCAGCAGCTCTACTAGCGGGGGCTTCTACGAGCAGTACTTC. The full variable domain, completed using reference TRBV13 and TRBJ2-7, is AAGVIQSPRHLIKEKRETATLKCYPIPRHDTVYWYQQGPGQDPQFLISFYEKMQSDKGSIPDRFSAQQFSDYHSELNMSSLELGDSALYFCASSSTSGGFYEQYFGPGTRLTVT.